One and the same sample provided the 12 T cell receptor beta chains below, sequenced in a study of cytomegalovirus exposure and HLA in healthy donors. Sequencing was performed with immunoSEQ multiplex PCR; in TCRdb, only in-frame clones are kept and a portion is missing. The data show about 71,000 clones, 94% seen once. The sample taken for sequencing was PBMCs. These receptors were obtained from a woman aged 18 to 35 in good health and CMV-seronegative.

This chain uses TRBV4-2 with TRBJ1-1, with D tentatively TRBD1 (6 bases). Germline CDR1 is LGHNA and CDR2 is YNFKEQ. The V and J ends lost 1 base and 1 base respectively, with 10 bases between them. The CDR3 is 15 residues long. The CDR3 is CASSQGSTGNTEAFF. The CDR3 DNA sequence: TGTGCCAGCAGCCAAGGGTCGACAGGGAACACTGAAGCTTTCTTT.

The chain links TRBV2 to TRBJ2-5, with D tentatively TRBD2 (7 bases). CDR3 size: 15 residues. V lost 5 bases and J lost 9, with 22 bases in between. The germline V gene encodes CDR1 SNHLY and CDR2 FYNNEI. The DNA of the CDR3 is TGTGCCAGCAGTCCCAGGGGTCTAGCGGCGGGGGCCCAGTACTTC. As protein: CASSPRGLAAGAQYF.

The count of this clone is one. The rearrangement uses TRBV28 and TRBJ2-1; D gene unclear. This CDR3 region has 16 residues. Trimming stripped 6 bases from V and 0 bases from J, with 15 bases between. CDR1 and CDR2 from the germline V gene are MDHEN and SYDVKM. The CDR3 bases are TGTGCCAGCAGACCCTGGCGAGAGGCCTCCTACAATGAGCAGTTCTTC. Its protein product is CASRPWREASYNEQFF. Full variable domain (rest looked up from reference TRBV28 and TRBJ2-1): DVKVTQSSRYLVKRTGEKVFLECVQDMDHENMFWYRQDPGLGLRLIYFSYDVKMKEKGDIPEGYSVSREKKERFSLILESASTNQTSMYLCASRPWREASYNEQFFGPGTRLTVL.

The V and J genes are TRBV6-1 and TRBJ2-1, with D possibly matching TRBD2 (6 bases). Germline CDR1 MNHNS, CDR2 SASEGT. The CDR3 is 15 amino acids. The ends were cut back, 7 bases at V and 4 bases at J, with 17 bases in the middle. The CDR3 DNA reads as TGTGCCAGCAACCAGGCGGGACTTCTTTACAATGAGCAGTTCTTC. This gives the protein CASNQAGLLYNEQFF.

This clone was observed a single time. The genes are TRBV27 and TRBJ2-7; TRBD2 matches 15 bases. V was clipped by 3 bases and J by 0 bases; unmatched bases: 3. CDR1 is MNHEY and CDR2 is SMNVEV in the germline V gene (reference sequence). This CDR3 spans 17 amino acids. The CDR3 spells CASSLGLAGGISYEQYF. The CDR3 nucleotides are TGTGCCAGCAGTTTGGGACTAGCGGGAGGAATCTCCTACGAGCAGTACTTC.

The rearrangement joins TRBV21-1 to TRBJ1-4. TRBV21-1 corresponds to a pseudogene. The CDR3 extends over 19 amino acids. CDR3 amino acids: CASSKPVRAGVETNEKLFF. CDR3 coding DNA: TGTGCCAGCAGCAAACCAGTACGGGCGGGGGTGGAAACTAATGAAAAACTGTTTTTT.

The V and J genes are TRBV18 and TRBJ2-7, with 8 bases aligning to TRBD1. V shed 5 bases and J 0 bases; nucleotides not matched to a gene: 6. CDR3 length equals 15 residues. From germline, CDR1 is KGHSH and CDR2 LQKENI. The CDR3 region is CASSKQGGGSYEQYF. The CDR3 region has the DNA TGTGCCAGCTCAAAACAGGGGGGAGGCTCCTACGAGCAGTACTTC.

The chain uses TRBV2 and TRBJ1-2; D is unclear. Germline V gives CDR1 SNHLY, CDR2 FYNNEI. Trimming took off 0 bases at V and 2 bases at J, with 10 bases between the two ends. This CDR3 has 15 residues. DNA of the CDR3: TGTGCCAGCAGTGAAGCACATGAGGAGAACTATGGCTACACCTTC. Translated, it gives CASSEAHEENYGYTF.

The chain joins TRBV9 to TRBJ2-1, with D possibly matching TRBD2 (6 bases). Germline V lookup: CDR1 SGDLS, CDR2 YYNGEE. CDR3 length equals 16 residues. V was trimmed by 0 bases and J by 7 bases, leaving 17 bases between them. The CDR3 reads CASSVGGDELLNEQFF. The CDR3 coding sequence is TGTGCCAGCAGCGTAGGCGGGGACGAACTATTGAATGAGCAGTTCTTC. Full variable domain (rest looked up from reference TRBV9 and TRBJ2-1): DSGVTQTPKHLITATGQRVTLRCSPRSGDLSVYWYQQSLDQGLQFLIQYYNGEERAKGNILERFSAQQFPDLHSELNLSSLELGDSALYFCASSVGGDELLNEQFFGPGTRLTVL.

The rearrangement uses TRBV9 and TRBJ2-2; 9 bases are shared with TRBD2. The CDR3 sequence is 14 residues long. Germline values: CDR1 SGDLS, CDR2 YYNGEE. J lost 1 base, V lost 5 bases, and 0 bases had no gene match. As DNA, the CDR3 is TGTGCCAGCAGGACTAGCGGGAACACCGGGGAGCTGTTTTTT. As protein: CASRTSGNTGELFF.

V and J are TRBV27 and TRBJ2-7; 14 bases agree with TRBD2. Losses at the gene ends were 6 bases for V and 7 bases for J; bases not matched to a gene: 11. The CDR3 consists of 16 residues. CDR1 and CDR2 from the germline V gene are MNHEY and SMNVEV (reference sequence). As DNA, the CDR3 is TGTGCCAGCAGCTACGGGACTAGCGGGAGAGCAAGGGAGCAGTACTTC. Translation gives CASSYGTSGRAREQYF.

This chain joins TRBV19 and TRBJ2-7, with TRBD1 matching over 8 bases. From germline, CDR1 is LNHDA and CDR2 SQIVND (reference sequence). The junction had 9 bases not matched to a gene; V was cut back by 5 bases and J by 3 bases. The CDR3 length is 15 residues. The DNA of the CDR3 is TGTGCCAGTAGTTTACTTAACAGGGGGGACTACGAGCAGTACTTC. This gives the protein CASSLLNRGDYEQYF. Full variable domain (outside the CDR3, taken from reference TRBV19 and TRBJ2-7): DGGITQSPKYLFRKEGQNVTLSCEQNLNHDAMYWYRQDPGQGLRLIYYSQIVNDFQKGDIAEGYSVSREKKESFPLTVTSAQKNPTAFYLCASSLLNRGDYEQYFGPGTRLTVT.